The 12 T cell receptor beta chains presented below share a single source sample, sequenced in a study of blood T cell repertoires in COVID-19. Produced via immunoSEQ multiplex PCR; TCRdb's table is partial and in-frame only. The data contain approximately 200,000 clones, under 90% of them singletons. The sample consisted of peripheral blood. The receptors were sampled from a man aged 45 to 65 with acute or convalescent COVID-19.

This chain uses TRBV7-8 with TRBJ1-3; D remains unclear. V dropped 5 bases and J dropped 0 bases, with 17 bases sitting between them. The CDR3 runs 17 residues. The germline V gene has CDR1 SGHVS and CDR2 FQNEAQ. Here the CDR3 reads CASSPSRVQYSGNTIYF. The CDR3 DNA is TGTGCCAGCAGCCCATCACGGGTCCAGTACTCTGGAAACACCATATATTTT.

The chain couples TRBV2 to TRBJ1-4; 9 bases fit TRBD1. Per germline, CDR1 SNHLY and CDR2 FYNNEI. The CDR3 is made up of 17 amino acids. Losses at the gene ends were 2 bases for V and 7 bases for J; bases not matched to a gene: 11. In DNA form, the CDR3 reads TGTGCCAGCAGTGAAAGGACAGGGGAATATGTCAGTGAAAAACTGTTTTTT. This codes for CASSERTGEYVSEKLFF.

This clone was seen a few times. V gene TRBV20-1 combines with J gene TRBJ2-5, with 11 positions matching TRBD2. V lost 3 bases, J lost 5 bases, and 17 bases stayed unmatched. Germline CDR1 and CDR2: DFQATT and SNEGSKA (reference sequence). The CDR3 has 18 residues. CDR3 DNA: TGCAGTGCTAGTACCCCCGGGTTAGCGGGGGGGCCAGTGGAGACCCAGTACTTC. Encoded protein: CSASTPGLAGGPVETQYF.

This chain uses TRBV6-4 with TRBJ2-1; TRBD2 matches 14 bases. The V gene's germline CDR1 is MRHNA and CDR2 SNTAGT. With 4 bases clipped from V and 7 bases from J, the junction kept 0 bases outside the gene matches. This CDR3 is 14 amino acids long. The CDR3, as DNA: TGTGCCAGCAGTGGACTAGCGGGGGGGAATGAGCAGTTCTTC. Amino acids: CASSGLAGGNEQFF.

V and J are TRBV5-1 and TRBJ1-1, with D unclear. The CDR3 spans 14 residues. The V and J ends lost 6 bases and 7 bases respectively, with 19 bases between them. The germline gives CDR1 SGHRS, CDR2 YFSETQ. The CDR3 here is CASTPWAKEGEAFF. The DNA of the CDR3 is TGCGCCAGCACCCCATGGGCGAAGGAGGGTGAAGCTTTCTTT.

The rearrangement joins TRBV11-2 to TRBJ1-4; 8 positions match TRBD1. CDR1 is SGHAT and CDR2 is FQNNGV in the germline V gene. The CDR3 is 16 residues long. V shed 6 bases and J 8 bases; nucleotides not matched to a gene: 14. CDR3 nucleotide sequence: TGTGCCAGCAGAGCTAACGAATACAGGGGGGGGGAAAAACTGTTTTTT. It yields the protein CASRANEYRGGEKLFF. Variable domain in full (rest from reference TRBV11-2 and TRBJ1-4): EAGVAQSPRYKIIEKRQSVAFWCNPISGHATLYWYQQILGQGPKLLIQFQNNGVVDDSQLPKDRFSAERLKGVDSTLKIQPAKLEDSAVYLCASRANEYRGGEKLFFGSGTQLSVL.

There are a few counts of this clone. The rearrangement joins TRBV6-4 to TRBJ2-2; 12 bases fit TRBD2. CDR3 size: 15 residues. The V gene end was trimmed by 5 bases and the J gene end by 5 bases; junction bases not matched to a gene: 3. From germline, CDR1 is MRHNA and CDR2 SNTAGT. Here the CDR3 DNA reads TGTGCCAGCAGTCGGACTAGCGGGGAAACCGGGGAGCTGTTTTTT. This translates into CASSRTSGETGELFF.

This chain connects TRBV27 to TRBJ1-2; 7 nucleotides line up with TRBD1. The V and J ends lost 6 bases and 4 bases, in that order; junction bases with no gene match: 11. The CDR3 covers 15 residues. The germline V gene has CDR1 MNHEY and CDR2 SMNVEV (reference sequence). CDR3: CASRDGTDPIYGYTF. In DNA, the CDR3 is TGTGCCAGCAGGGACGGGACAGATCCGATCTATGGCTACACCTTC.

The chain carries TRBV10-1 and TRBJ2-1, with a weak D call TRBD2 (7 bases). The germline V gene encodes CDR1 WNHNN and CDR2 SYGVQD (reference sequence). Trimming cost V 4 bases and J 6 bases, with 10 bases left between them. This CDR3 has 13 residues. In nucleotides, the CDR3 is TGCGCCAGCAGTGTGAGGGGGGGCAATGAGCAGTTCTTC. It specifies CASSVRGGNEQFF.

This chain links TRBV2 with TRBJ1-6; D uncertain. V dropped 7 bases and J dropped 0 bases, with 19 bases sitting between them. From germline, CDR1 is SNHLY and CDR2 FYNNEI. The CDR3 is made up of 18 amino acids. CDR3 residues: CASKGGQRRSSYNSPLHF. Written as DNA, the CDR3 is TGTGCCAGCAAAGGAGGGCAGCGAAGGAGCTCCTATAATTCACCCCTCCACTTT. The full variable domain, with the rest looked up from reference TRBV2 and TRBJ1-6, is EPEVTQTPSHQVTQMGQEVILRCVPISNHLYFYWYRQILGQKVEFLVSFYNNEISEKSEIFDDQFSVERPDGSNFTLKIRSTKLEDSAMYFCASKGGQRRSSYNSPLHFGNGTRLTVT.

CDR3 nucleotide sequence: TGTGCCAGCAGTCCCCGGACAGGGGGGGGAGAGACCCAGTACTTC. It translates to CASSPRTGGGETQYF. This chain connects TRBV28 to TRBJ2-5, with 10 bases aligning to TRBD1. Germline V CDR1 and CDR2: MDHEN, SYDVKM. J gave up 4 bases and V 5 bases, and 7 bases lay outside the gene matches. CDR3 size: 15 residues.

The V call is TRBV19, the J call TRBJ1-2; perhaps TRBD1 as D (6 bases). V was shortened by 11 bases and J by 0 bases, with 16 bases between the two germline ends. The CDR3 consists of 14 residues. Germline assignment: CDR1 LNHDA and CDR2 SQIVND (reference sequence). CDR3 bases: TGTGCCTCCGCCGCACAGGGAGCTAACTATGGCTACACCTTC. It is translated as CASAAQGANYGYTF.